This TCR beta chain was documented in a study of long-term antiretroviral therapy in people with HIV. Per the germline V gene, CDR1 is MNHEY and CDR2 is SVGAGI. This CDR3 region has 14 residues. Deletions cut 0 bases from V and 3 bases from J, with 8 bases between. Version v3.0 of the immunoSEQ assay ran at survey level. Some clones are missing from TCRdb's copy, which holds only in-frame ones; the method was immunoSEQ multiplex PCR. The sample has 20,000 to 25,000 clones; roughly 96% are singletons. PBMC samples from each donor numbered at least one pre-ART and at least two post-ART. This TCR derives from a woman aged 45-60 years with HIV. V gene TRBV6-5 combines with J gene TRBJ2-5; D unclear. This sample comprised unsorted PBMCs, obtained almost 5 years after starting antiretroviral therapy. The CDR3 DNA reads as TGTGCCAGCAGTTACTCGATCTCAGAAGAGACCCAGTACTTC. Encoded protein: CASSYSISEETQYF.